A selection of T cell receptor beta chains follows, all from one sample in a study of blood T cell repertoires in COVID-19. The data were produced by immunoSEQ multiplex PCR, yet TCRdb's version contains in-frame clones alone and is incomplete. The profile shows 180,000 or so clones, about four fifths of them singletons. Sequenced sample: PBMCs or T cells enriched from blood (not recorded which). These receptors were obtained from a man between 45 and 60 years old who had recovered from COVID-19. The CDR3 runs from the conserved cysteine through the conserved F or W. The D gene is left open where the match is weak. The listing skips clone size in some rows; elsewhere it reads once, few, many or a size class.

CDR3 protein,CDR3 DNA,clone size,J gene,D gene,V gene
CASSSEGAGEQYF,TGTGCCAGCAGCTCTGAGGGGGCGGGCGAGCAGTACTTC,-,TRBJ2-7,TRBD1,TRBV6-5
CASSPTRDSSYEQYF,TGCGCCAGCAGCCCCACCCGGGACAGCTCCTACGAGCAGTACTTC,few,TRBJ2-7,TRBD1,TRBV5-1
CASSFLGRGLDGELFF,TGTGCCAGCAGCTTTCTGGGCAGGGGGCTGGACGGGGAGCTGTTTTTT,-,TRBJ2-2,TRBD1,TRBV5-4
CASSGGGTGGYEAFF,TGTGCCAGCTCCGGCGGGGGGACAGGGGGCTATGAAGCTTTCTTT,-,TRBJ1-1,TRBD1,TRBV6-5
CATSSGDRASNQPQHF,TGTGCCACCAGCAGTGGGGACAGGGCTAGCAATCAGCCCCAGCATTTT,-,TRBJ1-5,TRBD1,TRBV15
CATSDLGTGGPTGYTF,TGTGCCACCAGTGATTTAGGGACAGGGGGCCCCACCGGCTACACCTTC,-,TRBJ1-2,TRBD1,TRBV24-1
CAISGGALSTEAFF,TGTGCCATCAGCGGCGGGGCATTGAGCACTGAAGCTTTCTTT,-,TRBJ1-1,-,TRBV10-3
CASSQEADVSPLHF,TGTGCCAGCAGCCAAGAAGCGGACGTTTCACCCCTCCACTTT,few,TRBJ1-6,-,TRBV14
CASTEPGQGRNEQYF,TGTGCCAGCACCGAACCGGGACAGGGGAGGAACGAGCAGTACTTC,once,TRBJ2-7,TRBD1,TRBV6-5
CATSDFINTGELFF,TGTGCCACCAGTGATTTCATCAACACCGGGGAGCTGTTTTTT,-,TRBJ2-2,-,TRBV24-1
CASSIRGPPEKLFF,TGTGCCAGTAGTATCAGGGGTCCGCCAGAAAAACTGTTTTTT,-,TRBJ1-4,-,TRBV19
CASGRSRHNEQFF,TGTGCCAGCGGTCGGAGCAGACACAATGAGCAGTTCTTC,-,TRBJ2-1,-,TRBV6-5
CASSLGSSSYNEQFF,TGTGCCAGCAGCTTGGGTAGCAGCTCCTACAATGAGCAGTTCTTC,-,TRBJ2-1,-,TRBV5-4
CASRPRQGSTEAFF,TGTGCCAGCAGACCTCGACAGGGCAGCACTGAAGCTTTCTTT,-,TRBJ1-1,TRBD1,TRBV6-6
CASSEAGGYGYTF,TGTGCCAGCAGTGAGGCGGGGGGCTATGGCTACACCTTC,-,TRBJ1-2,-,TRBV25-1
CASSLARQREAFF,TGTGCCAGCAGCTTAGCGCGACAGCGTGAAGCTTTCTTT,few,TRBJ1-1,-,TRBV7-9
CASSFSNQPQHF,TGTGCCAGTAGCTTTAGCAATCAGCCCCAGCATTTT,-,TRBJ1-5,-,TRBV19
CASSTILEGLAGLESSYEQYF,TGTGCCAGCAGCACTATCCTTGAGGGACTAGCGGGCCTCGAGAGCTCCTACGAGCAGTACTTC,few,TRBJ2-7,-,TRBV21-1
CASSLSDSPGYEQYF,TGTGCTAGCAGCCTTTCGGACTCACCCGGGTACGAGCAGTACTTC,-,TRBJ2-7,-,TRBV7-7
CASSLPTGCVYEQYF,TGTGCCAGCAGCCTCCCGACAGGTTGTGTTTACGAGCAGTACTTC,-,TRBJ2-7,-,TRBV21-1
CASSPRRYADNEQFF,TGTGCCAGCAGCCCCCGCAGGTACGCCGACAATGAGCAGTTCTTC,-,TRBJ2-1,-,TRBV9
CASSLTGAQIGYTF,TGCGCCAGCAGCTTAACAGGGGCCCAGATTGGCTACACCTTC,-,TRBJ1-2,TRBD1,TRBV5-1
CASSFSRQVALNTEAFF,TGTGCCAGCAGTTTCTCTCGACAGGTTGCTTTGAACACTGAAGCTTTCTTT,-,TRBJ1-1,-,TRBV27
CASTRTGGTEAFF,TGTGCCAGCACCCGGACAGGGGGCACTGAAGCTTTCTTT,-,TRBJ1-1,TRBD1,TRBV12-3/TRBV12-4
CASSPEGGGLREQYF,TGTGCCAGCAGCCCCGAGGGCGGGGGGTTGAGGGAGCAGTACTTC,-,TRBJ2-7,TRBD2,TRBV5-4
CASSLTNYGYTF,TGCGCCAGCAGCCTTACTAACTATGGCTACACCTTC,few,TRBJ1-2,-,TRBV5-1
CASSVNYEQYF,TGTGCCAGCAGTGTCAACTACGAGCAGTACTTC,-,TRBJ2-7,-,TRBV2
CASSPSGTIPFF,TGTGCCAGCAGCCCGTCCGGGACTATACCTTTCTTT,-,TRBJ1-1,-,TRBV11-2
CASSGRALGRDEQYF,TGCGCCAGCAGTGGTCGGGCCCTGGGGAGGGACGAGCAGTACTTC,-,TRBJ2-7,TRBD2,TRBV10-2
CASSPLSGETYEQYF,TGTGCCAGCTCACCACTTTCGGGAGAGACCTACGAGCAGTACTTC,-,TRBJ2-7,-,TRBV18
CASSFQSGGAADTQYF,TGTGCCAGCAGCTTCCAAAGCGGGGGGGCCGCAGATACGCAGTATTTT,-,TRBJ2-3,TRBD2,TRBV7-6
CASSDPGTGTYNEQFF,TGTGCCAGCAGTGACCCCGGGACAGGGACCTACAATGAGCAGTTCTTC,-,TRBJ2-1,TRBD1,TRBV25-1
CASSQWTGAPYGYTF,TGTGCCAGCAGCCAATGGACAGGGGCACCCTATGGCTACACCTTC,-,TRBJ1-2,TRBD1,TRBV4-2
CASSTRQGYIDTQYF,TGTGCCAGCAGTACTAGACAGGGGTACATCGATACGCAGTATTTT,-,TRBJ2-3,TRBD1,TRBV28
CASSPGLAGGRVSEQFF,TGTGCCAGCAGCCCTGGACTAGCGGGAGGTCGAGTCAGTGAGCAGTTCTTC,-,TRBJ2-1,TRBD2,TRBV3-1/TRBV3-2
CASSSLTGTARMNTEAFF,TGTGCCAGCAGTTCCCTGACCGGGACAGCACGTATGAACACTGAAGCTTTCTTT,-,TRBJ1-1,TRBD1,TRBV28
CASSWEQGSRPLHF,TGTGCCAGCAGTTGGGAACAGGGCTCCCGGCCCCTCCACTTT,-,TRBJ1-6,-,TRBV28
CASRGGSSPLHF,TGTGCCAGCAGAGGAGGATCCTCACCCCTCCACTTT,-,TRBJ1-6,-,TRBV27
CASSPPGGRGYTF,TGTGCCAGCAGTCCCCCGGGAGGTCGTGGCTACACCTTC,-,TRBJ1-2,-,TRBV6-2/TRBV6-3
CASSQVWRGGTDTQYF,TGTGCCAGCAGCCAAGTTTGGCGGGGGGGCACAGATACGCAGTATTTT,-,TRBJ2-3,TRBD2,TRBV3-1/TRBV3-2
CASSTNTGLNYNSPLHF,TGTGCCAGCAGCACAAACACAGGCTTAAACTATAATTCACCCCTCCACTTT,-,TRBJ1-6,-,TRBV5-4
CSASTRADTQYF,TGCAGTGCTAGTACTCGGGCAGATACGCAGTATTTT,-,TRBJ2-3,-,TRBV20-1
CASSQTATNEKLFF,TGTGCCAGCAGTCAGACAGCCACTAATGAAAAACTGTTTTTT,-,TRBJ1-4,-,TRBV2
CASSLDQGATDTQYF,TGTGCCAGCAGCTTGGATCAGGGGGCGACAGATACGCAGTATTTT,-,TRBJ2-3,TRBD1,TRBV7-9